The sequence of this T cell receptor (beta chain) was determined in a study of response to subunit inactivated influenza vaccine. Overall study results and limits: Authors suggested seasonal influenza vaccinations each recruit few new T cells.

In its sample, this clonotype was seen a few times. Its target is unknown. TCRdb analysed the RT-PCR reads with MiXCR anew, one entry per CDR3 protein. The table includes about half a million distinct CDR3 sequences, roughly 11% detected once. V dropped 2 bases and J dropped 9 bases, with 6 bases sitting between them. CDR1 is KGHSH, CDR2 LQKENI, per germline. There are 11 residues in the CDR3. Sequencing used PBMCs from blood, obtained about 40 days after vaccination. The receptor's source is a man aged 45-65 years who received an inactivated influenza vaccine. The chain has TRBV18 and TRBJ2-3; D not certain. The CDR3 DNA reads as TGTGCCAGCTCACCAGCAAGGACGCAGTATTTT. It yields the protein CASSPARTQYF.